A selection of T cell receptor beta chains follows, all from one sample in a study of brain metastases from non-small cell lung cancer. The table came from immunoSEQ multiplex PCR; TCRdb's copy has only in-frame clones and leaves some out. The sample holds about 1,800 clones, around four fifths seen once. Sequenced material: primary lung tumor tissue. These receptors were collected from a donor at least 40 years old with non-small cell lung cancer. Both conserved end residues are part of each CDR3. A D gene is named only where the DNA matches it firmly. Rows give clone size only sometimes, using once, few, many, or a class for an expanded clone.

v_call: TRBV19; d_call: TRBD1; j_call: TRBJ1-5; clone_size: .; cdr3_nt: TGTGCCAGTAGTTCGGACAGGCAGGGGGTTTTGGATCAGCCCCAGCATTTT; cdr3_aa: CASSSDRQGVLDQPQHF
v_call: TRBV6-5; d_call: .; j_call: TRBJ1-1; clone_size: few; cdr3_nt: TGTGCCAGCAGTTACTCAGGGGCGCGCACTGAAGCTTTCTTT; cdr3_aa: CASSYSGARTEAFF
v_call: TRBV19; d_call: TRBD2; j_call: TRBJ2-3; clone_size: .; cdr3_nt: TGTGCCAGTAGTAGGGACGGGAGGAGCACAGATACGCAGTATTTT; cdr3_aa: CASSRDGRSTDTQYF
v_call: TRBV4-3; d_call: .; j_call: TRBJ2-7; clone_size: .; cdr3_nt: TGCGCCAGCAGCCTTTCTAGCGTCTCCACTCAGCAGTACTTC; cdr3_aa: CASSLSSVSTQQYF
v_call: TRBV6-4; d_call: .; j_call: TRBJ1-4; clone_size: .; cdr3_nt: TGTGCCAGCCCCCCCGGCGGGAGCCCTAATGAAAAACTGTTTTTT; cdr3_aa: CASPPGGSPNEKLFF
v_call: TRBV6-5; d_call: .; j_call: TRBJ1-5; clone_size: .; cdr3_nt: TGTGCCAGCAGACGGAGGTCCAATCAGCCCCAGCATTTT; cdr3_aa: CASRRRSNQPQHF
v_call: TRBV4-2; d_call: .; j_call: TRBJ1-4; clone_size: once; cdr3_nt: TGTGCCAGCAGCCAAGATCCCCAGGGGAGTACAACTAATGAAAAACTGTTTTTT; cdr3_aa: CASSQDPQGSTTNEKLFF
v_call: TRBV27; d_call: .; j_call: TRBJ2-2; clone_size: .; cdr3_nt: TGTGCCAGCAGTTTATCAGGAAACACCGGGGAGCTGTTTTTT; cdr3_aa: CASSLSGNTGELFF
v_call: TRBV5-3; d_call: .; j_call: TRBJ1-4; clone_size: once; cdr3_nt: TGTGCCAGAAGGGTGAAGGGTTTTGACAGTTTTAATGAAAAACTGTTTTTT; cdr3_aa: CARRVKGFDSFNEKLFF
v_call: TRBV7-9; d_call: TRBD2; j_call: TRBJ2-1; clone_size: .; cdr3_nt: TGTGCCAGCAGCCTCGATGGGGCGGGGGCCTACAATGAGCAGTTCTTC; cdr3_aa: CASSLDGAGAYNEQFF
v_call: TRBV7-9; d_call: .; j_call: TRBJ2-1; clone_size: .; cdr3_nt: TGTGCCAGCAGACCTTCGGGGGGCCCCAATGAGCAGTTCTTC; cdr3_aa: CASRPSGGPNEQFF
v_call: TRBV28; d_call: TRBD2; j_call: TRBJ2-5; clone_size: .; cdr3_nt: TGTGCCAGCCGCCCCCCGGGACTAGCGGGGGTTGGAGAGACCCAGTACTTC; cdr3_aa: CASRPPGLAGVGETQYF
v_call: TRBV19; d_call: .; j_call: TRBJ1-4; clone_size: .; cdr3_nt: TGTGCCAGTAGGATCCAACAGAATGAAAAACTGTTTTTT; cdr3_aa: CASRIQQNEKLFF
v_call: TRBV7-9; d_call: .; j_call: TRBJ2-3; clone_size: once; cdr3_nt: TGTGCCAGCAGTTCGGATAGCGGCACAGATACGCAGTATTTT; cdr3_aa: CASSSDSGTDTQYF
v_call: TRBV5-4; d_call: .; j_call: TRBJ1-2; clone_size: .; cdr3_nt: TGTGCCAGCAGCTTGGAGGGGCCCTATGGCTACACCTTC; cdr3_aa: CASSLEGPYGYTF
v_call: TRBV27; d_call: TRBD1; j_call: TRBJ1-6; clone_size: .; cdr3_nt: TGTGCCAGCAGTCCTACAGGGGATTCACCCCTCCACTTT; cdr3_aa: CASSPTGDSPLHF
v_call: TRBV5-6; d_call: .; j_call: TRBJ2-7; clone_size: .; cdr3_nt: TGTGCCAGCAGCCGAACGATGGGCTCCTACGAGCAGTACTTC; cdr3_aa: CASSRTMGSYEQYF
v_call: TRBV29-1; d_call: .; j_call: TRBJ1-2; clone_size: .; cdr3_nt: TGCAGCGTTGACTATGGCTACACTTTC; cdr3_aa: CSVDYGYTF
v_call: TRBV11-3; d_call: .; j_call: TRBJ2-1; clone_size: .; cdr3_nt: TGTGCCAGCAGCTTAGAATTAACTAGCACTGAGCAGTTCTTC; cdr3_aa: CASSLELTSTEQFF
v_call: TRBV5-1; d_call: .; j_call: TRBJ2-7; clone_size: .; cdr3_nt: TGCGCCAGCAGCTTGGAAGCAGAGTACGAGCAGTACTTC; cdr3_aa: CASSLEAEYEQYF
v_call: TRBV4-3; d_call: .; j_call: TRBJ2-1; clone_size: .; cdr3_nt: TGCGCCAGCAGCCAAGTTGGGGTTGGATACAATGAGCAGTTCTTC; cdr3_aa: CASSQVGVGYNEQFF
v_call: TRBV7-8; d_call: .; j_call: TRBJ1-6; clone_size: .; cdr3_nt: TGTGCCAGCAGCTTATGGCCAGGGAATTCACCCCTCCACTTT; cdr3_aa: CASSLWPGNSPLHF
v_call: TRBV19; d_call: TRBD2; j_call: TRBJ2-3; clone_size: .; cdr3_nt: TGTGCCAGTAGTATGGCGGGGGGGACAGATACGCAGTATTTT; cdr3_aa: CASSMAGGTDTQYF
v_call: TRBV5-4; d_call: TRBD1; j_call: TRBJ1-4; clone_size: .; cdr3_nt: TGTGCCAGCAGCCTAAAGACAGGGGACCATGCTAATGAAAAACTGTTTTTT; cdr3_aa: CASSLKTGDHANEKLFF
v_call: TRBV19; d_call: .; j_call: TRBJ2-1; clone_size: .; cdr3_nt: TGTGCCAGTGCAGGGGGGGCGGGAGATGAGCAGTTCTTC; cdr3_aa: CASAGGAGDEQFF
v_call: TRBV28; d_call: .; j_call: TRBJ2-1; clone_size: .; cdr3_nt: TGTGCCAGCAGTTTATTAAACAATGAGCAGTTCTTC; cdr3_aa: CASSLLNNEQFF
v_call: TRBV28; d_call: TRBD1; j_call: TRBJ1-1; clone_size: .; cdr3_nt: TGTGCCAGCAGTTACAGGGGGCGCGACACTGAAGCTTTCTTT; cdr3_aa: CASSYRGRDTEAFF
v_call: TRBV7-9; d_call: TRBD2; j_call: TRBJ2-7; clone_size: .; cdr3_nt: TGTGCCAGCAGCTTGACTAGCGGGGGGGCCAGGACCTACGAGCAGTACTTC; cdr3_aa: CASSLTSGGARTYEQYF
v_call: TRBV6-5; d_call: TRBD2; j_call: TRBJ2-1; clone_size: .; cdr3_nt: TGTGCCAGCAGACCAAGCGGGGGGAACTCCTATGAGCAGTTCTTC; cdr3_aa: CASRPSGGNSYEQFF
v_call: TRBV6-5; d_call: .; j_call: TRBJ2-7; clone_size: .; cdr3_nt: TGTGCCAGCAGGCCCCGGGACGAATCCTACGAGCAGTACTTC; cdr3_aa: CASRPRDESYEQYF
v_call: TRBV6-5; d_call: TRBD1; j_call: TRBJ1-4; clone_size: .; cdr3_nt: TGTGCCAGCAGGCCCCGAGGACAGGGGAATGAAAAACTGTTTTTT; cdr3_aa: CASRPRGQGNEKLFF
v_call: TRBV28; d_call: TRBD2; j_call: TRBJ2-3; clone_size: .; cdr3_nt: TGTGCCAGTCCAGGGCCGGCCGCGGGGGGCATAGATACGCAGTATTTT; cdr3_aa: CASPGPAAGGIDTQYF
v_call: TRBV12-3/TRBV12-4; d_call: .; j_call: TRBJ1-2; clone_size: .; cdr3_nt: TGTGCCAGCAGTCCGAGCACCGTCTCGGGCTACACCTTC; cdr3_aa: CASSPSTVSGYTF
v_call: TRBV4-3; d_call: .; j_call: TRBJ2-1; clone_size: .; cdr3_nt: TGCGCCAGCAGCCAAGAAAAATGGGGTCCTAACAATGAGCAGTTCTTC; cdr3_aa: CASSQEKWGPNNEQFF
v_call: TRBV28; d_call: TRBD2; j_call: TRBJ2-7; clone_size: .; cdr3_nt: TGTGCCAGCAGTTTATCGGGGGGCTACGAGCAGTACTTC; cdr3_aa: CASSLSGGYEQYF
v_call: TRBV25-1; d_call: .; j_call: TRBJ2-1; clone_size: .; cdr3_nt: TGTGCCAGCAGTGATCAGTATGAGCAGTTCTTC; cdr3_aa: CASSDQYEQFF
v_call: TRBV2; d_call: TRBD1; j_call: TRBJ1-4; clone_size: .; cdr3_nt: TGTGCCAGCAGGGGGGGACAGCATAATGAAAAACTGTTTTTT; cdr3_aa: CASRGGQHNEKLFF
v_call: TRBV5-4; d_call: .; j_call: TRBJ1-2; clone_size: .; cdr3_nt: TGTGCCAGCAGCTTGGAGGGGGGGCTGATTTATGGCTACACCTTC; cdr3_aa: CASSLEGGLIYGYTF
v_call: TRBV14; d_call: TRBD1; j_call: TRBJ1-1; clone_size: .; cdr3_nt: TGTGCCAGCAGCCAAGGGGACAGGGAGATCCTGAACACTGAAGCTTTCTTT; cdr3_aa: CASSQGDREILNTEAFF
v_call: TRBV2; d_call: .; j_call: TRBJ2-7; clone_size: once; cdr3_nt: TGTGCCAGCACCAAGACTAGTCCCCCCGAGCAGTACTTC; cdr3_aa: CASTKTSPPEQYF
v_call: TRBV4-3; d_call: .; j_call: TRBJ1-5; clone_size: .; cdr3_nt: TGCGCCAGCAGCCAAGACCGCCAGTACAATCAGCCCCAGCATTTT; cdr3_aa: CASSQDRQYNQPQHF
v_call: TRBV24-1; d_call: TRBD2; j_call: TRBJ2-5; clone_size: .; cdr3_nt: TGTGCCACCAGTGACGCGGGGGGGCCGGAGACCCAGTACTTC; cdr3_aa: CATSDAGGPETQYF
v_call: TRBV6-2/TRBV6-3; d_call: .; j_call: TRBJ1-2; clone_size: .; cdr3_nt: TGTACCAACAGTTACCGTTCGGGACAATACTATGGCTACACCTTC; cdr3_aa: CTNSYRSGQYYGYTF
v_call: TRBV19; d_call: .; j_call: TRBJ1-2; clone_size: large; cdr3_nt: TGTGCCAGTAGTTCAGGAGGGGGCTACACCTTC; cdr3_aa: CASSSGGGYTF
v_call: TRBV6-1; d_call: TRBD1; j_call: TRBJ1-5; clone_size: .; cdr3_nt: TGTGCCAGCAGTCCCCTCGGGACAGGAGTTCAGCCCCAGCATTTT; cdr3_aa: CASSPLGTGVQPQHF
v_call: TRBV7-2; d_call: TRBD2; j_call: TRBJ2-6; clone_size: .; cdr3_nt: TGTGCCAGCAGCTCAGGACTAGCTAGGTCTGGGGCCAACGTCCTGACTTTC; cdr3_aa: CASSSGLARSGANVLTF
v_call: TRBV3-1/TRBV3-2; d_call: .; j_call: TRBJ1-1; clone_size: few; cdr3_nt: TGTGCCAGCAGCCAAGAAGGAGGAGCTTTCTTT; cdr3_aa: CASSQEGGAFF
v_call: TRBV7-3; d_call: .; j_call: TRBJ2-2; clone_size: .; cdr3_nt: TGTGCCAGCAGCCAGGGGCCTTACACCGGGGAGCTGTTTTTT; cdr3_aa: CASSQGPYTGELFF
v_call: TRBV6-5; d_call: .; j_call: TRBJ1-5; clone_size: .; cdr3_nt: TGTGCCACCCGACAGTGGACCGGCAATCAGCCCCAGCATTTT; cdr3_aa: CATRQWTGNQPQHF
v_call: TRBV28; d_call: .; j_call: TRBJ1-2; clone_size: .; cdr3_nt: TGTGCCAGCAGTTCACAAACGTCTTCTTATGGCTACACCTTC; cdr3_aa: CASSSQTSSYGYTF
v_call: TRBV6-5; d_call: TRBD2; j_call: TRBJ2-3; clone_size: few; cdr3_nt: TGTGCCAGCAGTTCCTCCGGGAGGGGGGATACGCAGTATTTT; cdr3_aa: CASSSSGRGDTQYF
v_call: TRBV5-5; d_call: .; j_call: TRBJ2-5; clone_size: .; cdr3_nt: TGTGCCAGCAGCTTGATCCGGGAGACCCAGTACTTC; cdr3_aa: CASSLIRETQYF